These 26 T cell receptor beta chains originate from one sample sequenced in a study of vaccination and CD4 T cells after COVID-19. Their specific antigens are unknown. CD4+ T cells that had been cultured provided DNA sequenced with the Oncomine TCR Beta short-read assay. TCRdb ran MiXCR on the PCR reads and lists one entry per CDR3 protein. The sample carries 17,000 or so distinct CDR3 sequences, approximately 36% recorded once. Documented treatment: approximately nine-day PBMC culture with coronavirus spike peptide pools or control peptides (ViraFEST assay). The sample taken for sequencing was CD4+ T cells from blood, cultured in vitro. These receptor sequences come from a human donor who had recovered from COVID-19.

The chain uses TRBV24-1 and TRBJ2-1, with D possibly matching TRBD1 (5 bases). CDR3 length: 14 amino acids. Per the germline V gene, CDR1 is KGHDR and CDR2 is SFDVKD. Trimming left V 5 bases short and J 5 bases short, with 12 bases between. Here the CDR3 reads CATSGTNSNNEQFF. CDR3 coding DNA: TGTGCCACCAGTGGGACAAACTCTAACAATGAGCAGTTCTTC.

This clonotype turned up a few times. The chain employs TRBV27 and TRBJ2-2, with D maybe TRBD1 (5 bases). The germline V gene encodes CDR1 MNHEY and CDR2 SMNVEV (reference sequence). Trimming took off 7 bases at V and 5 bases at J, with 14 bases between the two ends. This CDR3 has 14 amino acids. CDR3 protein: CASTRTSATGELFF. The CDR3 region has the DNA TGTGCCAGCACGAGGACATCGGCAACCGGGGAGCTGTTTTTT.

CDR3 DNA sequence: TGTGCCAGCAGCACCTCCGGGGCCTACCAAGAGACCCAGTACTTC. It translates to CASSTSGAYQETQYF. The chain uses TRBV5-4 and TRBJ2-5; TRBD1 or TRBD2 may be the D gene (5 bases each). Germline V CDR1 and CDR2: SGHNT, YYREEE (reference sequence). Trimming took 4 bases from V and 0 from J, leaving 13 bases between them. This CDR3 spans 15 amino acids.

This CDR3 is CASSLGGVNTEAFF. The CDR3 region has the DNA TGTGCCAGCAGCTTAGGGGGTGTGAACACTGAAGCTTTCTTT. The rearrangement uses TRBV7-9 and TRBJ1-1; no reliable D call. The germline V and J ends were trimmed by 1 base and 0 bases, with 6 bases remaining between them. CDR1 is SEHNR, CDR2 FQNEAQ, per germline (reference sequence). The length of the CDR3 is 14 residues. Using reference TRBV7-9 and TRBJ1-1 for the parts outside the CDR3, the full variable domain is DTGVSQNPRHKITKRGQNVTFRCDPISEHNRLYWYRQTLGQGPEFLTYFQNEAQLEKSRLLSDRFSAERPKGSFSTLEIQRTEQGDSAMYLCASSLGGVNTEAFFGQGTRLTVV.

This clonotype was detected a few times. This chain links TRBV2 with TRBJ2-7; 7 bases match TRBD1. The germline V gene encodes CDR1 SNHLY and CDR2 FYNNEI. The CDR3 runs to 12 residues. V trimming: 5 bases; J trimming: 6 bases; junction bases outside the gene matches: 4. CDR3 nucleotides: TGTGCCAGCAGTCCGACAGGGACCGAGCAGTACTTC. The encoded protein is CASSPTGTEQYF.

This clonotype was observed once. J is TRBJ2-7 and V is TRBV12-3 or TRBV12-4; TRBD1 aligns across 9 bases. With 6 bases clipped from V and 3 bases from J, the junction kept 9 bases outside the gene matches. This CDR3 region has 15 residues. The CDR3 sequence: CASRLGQGPFYEQYF. CDR3 DNA sequence: TGTGCCAGCAGACTGGGACAGGGACCGTTCTACGAGCAGTACTTC.

V and J are TRBV5-4 and TRBJ2-3; D is unresolved. V lost 3 bases to trimming and J lost 4 bases, with 12 bases between them. Germline V CDR1 and CDR2: SGHNT, YYREEE (reference sequence). CDR3 length: 14 amino acids. The CDR3, as DNA: TGTGCCAGCAGCTATAATACAGATGCAGATACGCAGTATTTT. Protein sequence: CASSYNTDADTQYF.

This clonotype has just a few counts. This rearrangement joins TRBV7-3 to TRBJ2-7; TRBD1 matches 7 bases. The CDR3 sequence is 15 residues long. With V trimmed by 5 bases and J by 3 bases, 10 bases remained unmatched. Germline V gene lookup returns CDR1 SGHTA and CDR2 FQGTGA. CDR3 loop: CASSADRTTIYEQYF. Written as DNA, the CDR3 is TGTGCCAGCAGCGCGGACAGGACCACCATCTACGAGCAGTACTTC.

V usage is TRBV24-1 and J usage is TRBJ2-3; D may be TRBD2 (7 bases). Per the germline V gene, CDR1 is KGHDR and CDR2 is SFDVKD. The CDR3 has 14 residues. The V end lost 9 bases, the J end lost 6 bases, and 18 bases lay between the germline ends. The CDR3 DNA sequence: TGTGCCACCGGGAGCCGGGGGGCAAGCGATACGCAGTATTTT. It translates to CATGSRGASDTQYF.

The chain uses TRBV20-1 and TRBJ1-5; D is uncertain. The CDR3 extends over 16 amino acids. Trimming shortened V by 1 base and J by 6 bases, and 19 bases separated the two germline ends. Germline CDR1 DFQATT, CDR2 SNEGSKA (reference sequence). CDR3: CSARGSSGVRSQPQHF. For the CDR3, the DNA is TGCAGTGCTAGAGGTTCGTCGGGTGTAAGGAGTCAGCCCCAGCATTTT.

Worth noting for this clonotype: One junction end disagrees with the germline gene, perhaps due to a read error. This rearrangement joins TRBV7-2 to TRBJ2-1; D gene unclear. CDR1 is SGHTA and CDR2 is FQGNSA in the germline V gene. This CDR3 region has 12 residues. In DNA, the CDR3 is TGTGCCAGCAGCACGCAGGAGAGTGAGCAGTCCTTC. Residues: CASSTQESEQSF.

The gene calls are TRBV7-9 and TRBJ1-1; 9 nucleotides agree with TRBD1. The CDR3 is 14 residues long. Per the germline V gene, CDR1 is SEHNR and CDR2 is FQNEAQ (reference sequence). The V segment lost 5 bases and the J segment 12 bases; nucleotides outside the gene matches: 13. Here the CDR3 reads CASSITRQGGKPFF. CDR3 nucleotides: TGTGCCAGCAGCATAACTCGACAGGGGGGCAAACCTTTCTTT.

The chain couples TRBV2 to TRBJ2-4, with D possibly TRBD1 on 6 matching bases. Germline-derived CDR1 and CDR2 are SNHLY and FYNNEI. Trimming removed 6 bases from V and 0 bases from J, with 15 bases in between. The CDR3 runs 16 residues. The CDR3 bases are TGTGCCAGCAGGGACAGAAGGAGTCTAGCCAAAAACATTCAGTACTTC. This codes for CASRDRRSLAKNIQYF. Full variable domain (missing parts from reference TRBV2 and TRBJ2-4): EPEVTQTPSHQVTQMGQEVILRCVPISNHLYFYWYRQILGQKVEFLVSFYNNEISEKSEIFDDQFSVERPDGSNFTLKIRSTKLEDSAMYFCASRDRRSLAKNIQYFGAGTRLSVL.

The rearrangement links TRBV6-1 to TRBJ2-7, with unresolved D. The CDR3 extends over 13 amino acids. The ends were cut back, 5 bases at V and 1 base at J, with 9 bases in the middle. Germline V gene data show CDR1 as MNHNS and CDR2 as SASEGT. This CDR3 is CASSRTGSYEQYF. The CDR3 coding sequence is TGTGCCAGCAGTCGGACGGGTTCCTACGAGCAGTACTTC.

The rearrangement uses TRBV15 and TRBJ2-1; D remains unclear. This CDR3 is built from 13 residues. Trimming shortened V by 0 bases and J by 8 bases, and 8 bases separated the two germline ends. CDR1 and CDR2 from the germline V gene are LNHNV and YYDKDF (reference sequence). The CDR3 here is CATSRDYEYEQFF. DNA of the CDR3: TGTGCCACCAGCAGAGATTATGAGTATGAGCAGTTCTTC.

V usage is TRBV6-2 or TRBV6-3 and J usage is TRBJ2-2, with 7 bases fitting TRBD2. The CDR3 runs to 15 residues. V trimming: 7 bases; J trimming: 0 bases; junction bases outside the gene matches: 5. Looked up from germline, CDR1 is MNHEY and CDR2 is SVGEGT. The CDR3 spells CASILAGPNTGELFF. The CDR3 DNA reads as TGTGCCAGCATTTTAGCGGGCCCGAACACCGGGGAGCTGTTTTTT.

This clonotype was seen a handful of times. The J gene is TRBJ1-5, the V gene TRBV19; D possibly corresponds to TRBD1 (6 bases). V gave up 6 bases and J gave up 4 bases, with 16 bases separating them. This CDR3 has 15 residues. Germline CDR1 is LNHDA and CDR2 is SQIVND (reference sequence). The CDR3 sequence is CASSPGGGRNQPQHF. The CDR3 DNA reads TGTGCCAGTAGCCCAGGCGGGGGCCGGAATCAGCCCCAGCATTTT. The full variable domain, completed using reference TRBV19 and TRBJ1-5, is DGGITQSPKYLFRKEGQNVTLSCEQNLNHDAMYWYRQDPGQGLRLIYYSQIVNDFQKGDIAEGYSVSREKKESFPLTVTSAQKNPTAFYLCASSPGGGRNQPQHFGDGTRLSIL.

The rearrangement uses TRBV2 and TRBJ2-1; D unresolved. Germline V CDR1 and CDR2: SNHLY, FYNNEI. The ends were cut back, 7 bases at V and 4 bases at J, with 11 bases in the middle. This CDR3 comprises 13 residues. The CDR3 DNA sequence: TGTGCCAGCATGGAGATGGATTACAATGAGCAGTTCTTC. Translating gives CASMEMDYNEQFF.

V is TRBV11-3 and J is TRBJ1-3; 9 bases are a match to TRBD1. V dropped 5 bases and J dropped 6; count of bases not matched to a gene: 8. This CDR3 has 15 residues. Per germline, CDR1 SGHNT and CDR2 YENEEA. CDR3 residues: CASSQGTGTENTIYF. As DNA, the CDR3 is TGTGCCAGCAGCCAAGGGACAGGGACTGAAAACACCATATATTTT.

The CDR3 bases are TGCGCCACGCGAGAAGGAGACAGCACAGATACGCAGTATTTT. As protein: CATREGDSTDTQYF. The chain is built from TRBV10-1 and TRBJ2-3; no firm D call. Germline V CDR1 and CDR2: WNHNN, SYGVQD (reference sequence). The CDR3 runs to 14 residues. V gave up 10 bases and J gave up 0 bases, with 14 bases separating them.

Written as DNA, the CDR3 is TGTGCCAGCAATACCTTCAGCGGGGGTCGGGCTTTCTTT. Amino acids: CASNTFSGGRAFF. The V and J genes are TRBV28 and TRBJ1-1, with TRBD1 as a possible D gene (5 bases). CDR1 is MDHEN and CDR2 is SYDVKM in the germline V gene. Deletions cut 7 bases from V and 11 bases from J, with 20 bases between. The CDR3 extends over 13 amino acids.

The chain employs TRBV15 and TRBJ1-5; the D gene is possibly TRBD1 (6 bases). The V gene's germline CDR1 is LNHNV and CDR2 YYDKDF (reference sequence). The CDR3 length is 15 residues. Trimming pared 0 bases from V and 3 bases from J, leaving 9 bases between. The chain's CDR3 is CATSRDRGINQPQHF. CDR3 DNA: TGTGCCACCAGCAGAGATAGGGGGATCAATCAGCCCCAGCATTTT.

This rearrangement joins TRBV5-4 to TRBJ2-3; the match to TRBD2 covers 11 bases. V gave up 4 bases and J gave up 7 bases; unmatched junction bases: 5. CDR1 and CDR2 from the germline V gene are SGHNT and YYREEE (reference sequence). This CDR3 contains 14 residues. CDR3 loop: CASSKGTSGNTQYF. CDR3 DNA: TGTGCCAGCAGCAAAGGGACTAGCGGAAATACGCAGTATTTT.

This clonotype was counted a few times. One junction end does not reproduce the germline sequence, and a read error may be involved. J is TRBJ2-7 and V is TRBV20-1; 11 positions agree with TRBD2. The CDR3 runs 14 residues. Germline loops: CDR1 DFQATT, CDR2 SNEGSKA (reference sequence). The CDR3 region has the DNA TGCAGTGCCCAACTGACTAGCGGGACTTACGAGCAGTGCTTC. This encodes CSAQLTSGTYEQCF.

The chain recombines TRBV19 with TRBJ1-5; a possible D gene is TRBD1 (5 bases). The CDR3 sequence is 15 residues long. Trimming stripped 6 bases from V and 9 bases from J, with 21 bases between. The V gene's germline CDR1 is LNHDA and CDR2 SQIVND (reference sequence). In nucleotides, the CDR3 is TGTGCCAGTAGGGGGGTAGGGATCGCGGCCAGGCCCCAGCATTTT. Translation gives CASRGVGIAARPQHF.

This clonotype came up a few times. CDR3 nucleotide sequence: TGTGCCATCAGTGAGTCTGAGTCAGATACGCAGTATTTT. This sequence encodes CAISESESDTQYF. The chain combines TRBV10-3 with TRBJ2-3; D is uncertain. CDR1 is ENHRY, CDR2 SYGVKD, per germline. The CDR3 is made up of 13 amino acids. V was trimmed by 0 bases and J by 4 bases, leaving 5 bases between them.